This TCR beta chain is from a study of shared clonotypes between healthy human individuals. Among the donors, all were Caucasian adults who lived in Nashville, Tennessee. With respect to this clone: Other DNA sequences from this sample encode an identical CDR3 as well.

The data were produced by immunoSEQ multiplex PCR, yet TCRdb's version contains in-frame clones alone and is incomplete. In the table there are millions of clones, around nine tenths of which are singletons. Germline V gene sequence: CDR1 MNHNY, CDR2 SVGAGI (reference sequence). Between the trimmed V and J ends, which lost 0 bases and 4 bases, there was a span of 10 bases. The CDR3 has 14 amino acids. The chain carries TRBV6-6 and TRBJ2-7; D is possibly TRBD1 (5 bases). Sequencing was performed on naive CD4+ T cells sorted from blood. Subset specified: CD45RA+ positively selected. This sequence was found in a man aged 18 to 35 in good health. CDR3 sequence (DNA): TGTGCCAGCAGTTACTCGCCTCAGGGATACGAGCAGTACTTC. This encodes CASSYSPQGYEQYF.